What follows are 26 T cell receptor beta chains derived from one specimen sequenced in a study of T cell responses to AZD1222 COVID-19 vaccine. Only in-frame clones appear in the TCRdb table, and some are missing; sequencing was by immunoSEQ multiplex PCR. The table has 150,000 or so clones, approximately 91% seen once. The source material was peripheral blood, sampled 28 days after the second AZD1222 dose. The receptors come from an adult who received the AZD1222 COVID-19 vaccine.

The rearrangement joins TRBV21-1 to TRBJ2-7; the table's D call, TRBD1, has no DNA check behind it. TRBV21-1 is a known pseudogene. CDR3 size: 16 residues. The CDR3 DNA follows: TGTGCCAGCAGCAAATTTCTGGCTAGGGGGTTCCACGAGCAGTACTTC. It yields the protein CASSKFLARGFHEQYF.

The chain uses TRBV10-3 and TRBJ1-5; the D gene is possibly TRBD1 (5 bases). This CDR3 region has 14 residues. Deletions cut 3 bases from V and 0 bases from J, with 6 bases between. Germline CDR1 reads ENHRY; CDR2 reads SYGVKD. The CDR3 loop is CAISEQDSNQPQHF. The DNA for the CDR3 is TGTGCCATCAGTGAACAGGATAGCAATCAGCCCCAGCATTTT.

This chain connects TRBV2 to TRBJ2-1; D is unresolved. This CDR3 has 13 residues. Trimming stripped 2 bases from V and 6 bases from J, with 8 bases between. Germline V gives CDR1 SNHLY, CDR2 FYNNEI. CDR3 nucleotides: TGTGCCAGCAGTGAAACCCCGGTCAATGAGCAGTTCTTC. Translated: CASSETPVNEQFF.

The chain uses TRBV6-5 and TRBJ1-2; 8 bases are shared with TRBD1. The CDR3 length is 14 residues. Germline V lookup: CDR1 MNHEY, CDR2 SVGAGI. V was clipped by 3 bases and J by 6 bases; unmatched bases: 6. In DNA, the CDR3 is TGTGCCAGCAGTTATTCGGGGACAGGCAATGGCTACACCTTC. This translates into CASSYSGTGNGYTF.

The chain joins TRBV7-9 to TRBJ2-7; TRBD2 matches at 13 bases. Germline values: CDR1 SEHNR, CDR2 FQNEAQ (reference sequence). J was trimmed by 2 bases and V by 5 bases; bases with no gene match: 15. This CDR3 spans 19 amino acids. The CDR3 DNA reads TGTGCCAGCAGCACCCAGACTAGCGGGAGGCCATCCGGCACCTACGAGCAGTACTTC. This sequence encodes CASSTQTSGRPSGTYEQYF. Full variable domain (rest looked up from reference TRBV7-9 and TRBJ2-7): DTGVSQNPRHKITKRGQNVTFRCDPISEHNRLYWYRQTLGQGPEFLTYFQNEAQLEKSRLLSDRFSAERPKGSFSTLEIQRTEQGDSAMYLCASSTQTSGRPSGTYEQYFGPGTRLTVT.

The rearrangement uses TRBV19 and TRBJ1-2; tentatively, D is TRBD1 (6 bases). Germline V gene sequence: CDR1 LNHDA, CDR2 SQIVND (reference sequence). The CDR3 contains 14 residues. V lost 6 bases, J lost 1 base, and 12 bases lay in between. Here the CDR3 DNA reads TGTGCCAGTAGCCGGACAGTGATTAACTATGGCTACACCTTC. Its translation: CASSRTVINYGYTF.

The chain combines TRBV5-1 with TRBJ2-3; 13 bases map to TRBD2. The germline V gene encodes CDR1 SGHRS and CDR2 YFSETQ. The CDR3 runs 16 residues. The ends lost 5 bases at V and 5 bases at J; junction bases unmatched: 8. Here the CDR3 DNA reads TGCGCCAGCAGGCCACAGGGACTAGCGGGGAGAGATACGCAGTATTTT. This codes for CASRPQGLAGRDTQYF.

The gene calls are TRBV5-6 and TRBJ2-2; TRBD1 is a possible D gene (6 bases). Per the germline V gene, CDR1 is SGHDT and CDR2 is YYEEEE. Trimming removed 3 bases from V and 1 base from J, with 10 bases in between. The CDR3 consists of 15 residues. CDR3 sequence: CASSSTGLNTGELFF. CDR3 coding DNA: TGTGCCAGCAGCTCGACAGGTCTGAACACCGGGGAGCTGTTTTTT.

By share of the sample, this clone is medium-sized. The rearrangement joins TRBV5-1 to TRBJ2-2; 10 nucleotides agree with TRBD2. CDR1 SGHRS and CDR2 YFSETQ come from the germline V gene. The CDR3 is made up of 16 amino acids. Unmatched junction bases numbered 2, after V lost 2 bases and J lost 1 base. The CDR3 DNA reads TGCGCCAGCAGCTTCCGGACTAGCGGGAACACCGGGGAGCTGTTTTTT. Protein sequence: CASSFRTSGNTGELFF.

The V and J genes are TRBV14 and TRBJ2-7; D is perhaps TRBD2 (6 bases). This CDR3 has 14 residues. Looked up from germline, CDR1 is SGHDN and CDR2 is FVKESK. The germline V and J ends were trimmed by 2 bases and 2 bases, with 10 bases remaining between them. The CDR3 DNA reads as TGTGCCAGCAGCCAAAAGACTAGAGCCTACGAGCAGTACTTC. This encodes CASSQKTRAYEQYF.

This chain links TRBV27 with TRBJ1-5; D may be TRBD1 (5 bases). V was clipped by 3 bases and J by 3 bases, with 9 bases between them. The CDR3 is 14 amino acids. From germline, CDR1 is MNHEY and CDR2 SMNVEV (reference sequence). The CDR3: CASSFQGFNQPQHF. Here the CDR3 DNA reads TGTGCCAGCAGTTTTCAGGGTTTCAATCAGCCCCAGCATTTT.

V is TRBV6-2 or TRBV6-3 and J is TRBJ1-1, with D unclear. Germline CDR1 reads MNHEY; CDR2 reads SVGEGT. This CDR3 comprises 14 residues. Trimming took 5 bases from V and 6 from J, leaving 16 bases between them. This CDR3 is CASSPFIASSEAFF. Here the CDR3 DNA reads TGTGCCAGCAGTCCCTTCATAGCCTCCTCTGAAGCTTTCTTT.

This rearrangement joins TRBV12-5 to TRBJ1-5; possibly TRBD1 for D (6 bases). V dropped 0 bases and J dropped 11 bases, with 8 bases sitting between them. The CDR3 extends over 12 amino acids. Germline-derived CDR1 and CDR2 are LGHNT and FRNRAP. The DNA for the CDR3 is TGTGCTAGTGGTTTGGTAGGGGGTTCCCAGCATTTT. This codes for CASGLVGGSQHF.

The chain employs TRBV4-3 and TRBJ1-1; D is possibly TRBD1 (6 bases). The germline gives CDR1 LGHNA, CDR2 YSLEER. The V end lost 4 bases, the J end lost 3 bases, and 15 bases lay between the germline ends. The length of the CDR3 is 15 residues. For the CDR3, the DNA is TGCGCCAGCAGCCTAGCGAGGGGGGCTGACACTGAAGCTTTCTTT. It translates to CASSLARGADTEAFF.

This rearrangement joins TRBV7-8 to TRBJ2-7, with TRBD2 identical over 16 bases. The CDR3 has 20 residues. V gave up 6 bases and J gave up 6 bases; unmatched junction bases: 20. CDR1 SGHVS and CDR2 FQNEAQ come from the germline V gene. The chain's CDR3 is CASRKEFPGLAGGGSLEQYF. CDR3 DNA sequence: TGTGCCAGCAGAAAGGAGTTCCCGGGACTAGCGGGAGGGGGAAGTCTCGAGCAGTACTTC. The whole variable domain, filled in from reference TRBV7-8 and TRBJ2-7, reads GAGVSQSPRYKVAKRGQDVALRCDPISGHVSLFWYQQALGQGPEFLTYFQNEAQLDKSGLPSDRFFAERPEGSVSTLKIQRTQQEDSAVYLCASRKEFPGLAGGGSLEQYFGPGTRLTVT.

The genes are TRBV10-3 and TRBJ2-5, with D possibly TRBD2 on 6 matching bases. Germline assignment: CDR1 ENHRY and CDR2 SYGVKD. The ends were cut back, 4 bases at V and 5 bases at J, with 14 bases in the middle. CDR3 size: 14 residues. The CDR3 nucleotides read TGTGCCATCAGTGTCGGGCGGGGTAGGGAGACCCAGTACTTC. Its translation: CAISVGRGRETQYF.

This chain connects TRBV5-4 to TRBJ1-2; D remains unclear. CDR1 and CDR2 (germline): SGHNT, YYREEE (reference sequence). CDR3 size: 15 residues. V lost 0 bases to trimming and J lost 2 bases, with 11 bases between them. The chain's CDR3 is CASSLDSHPNYGYTF. The CDR3 nucleotides read TGTGCCAGCAGCTTGGACTCCCACCCCAACTATGGCTACACCTTC.

This chain links TRBV7-2 with TRBJ1-6; D is unresolved. This CDR3 contains 14 residues. Trimming cost V 1 base and J 6 bases, with 7 bases left between them. CDR1 SGHTA and CDR2 FQGNSA come from the germline V gene. The DNA for the CDR3 is TGTGCCAGCAGCTTAGGCCACTTTAATTCACCCCTCCACTTT. This gives the protein CASSLGHFNSPLHF.

This clone was picked up one time. V and J are TRBV24-1 and TRBJ2-1; no clear D. Germline-derived CDR1 and CDR2 are KGHDR and SFDVKD. Trimming cost V 4 bases and J 8 bases, with 14 bases left between them. The CDR3 has 14 residues. The CDR3 DNA follows: TGTGCCACCAGTGACCCCCCCACTACCGATGAGCAGTTCTTC. Amino acid sequence: CATSDPPTTDEQFF.

This clone was recorded only once. This chain links TRBV3-1 (or the pseudogene TRBV3-2) with TRBJ1-6; D is perhaps TRBD1 (6 bases). CDR3 size: 18 residues. In germline, CDR1 is LGHDT, CDR2 YNNKEL (reference sequence). The ends were cut back, 4 bases at V and 4 bases at J, with 20 bases in the middle. The CDR3 region has the DNA TGTGCCAGCAGCCCGAGGGACACCCCAAGCTATTATAATTCACCCCTCCACTTT. Translating gives CASSPRDTPSYYNSPLHF.

The chain uses TRBV6-5 and TRBJ1-1, with no clear D. Trimming removed 8 bases from V and 13 bases from J, with 14 bases in between. Germline CDR1 MNHEY, CDR2 SVGAGI. The length of the CDR3 is 10 residues. The CDR3 DNA is TGTGCCAGCGGCCCCACGACTGTTTTCTTT. Encoded protein: CASGPTTVFF.

This chain links TRBV7-2 with TRBJ1-4, with D possibly TRBD1 on 5 matching bases. The CDR3 spans 15 residues. Germline values: CDR1 SGHTA, CDR2 FQGNSA. V gave up 1 base and J gave up 6 bases, with 12 bases separating them. Here the CDR3 DNA reads TGTGCCAGCAGCTTAGGTTGGGGCGCGGATGAAAAACTGTTTTTT. This sequence encodes CASSLGWGADEKLFF.

The rearrangement uses TRBV2 and TRBJ2-3, with D uncertain. Germline CDR1 SNHLY, CDR2 FYNNEI. V lost 7 bases to trimming and J lost 1 base, with 3 bases between them. There are 11 residues in the CDR3. The DNA of the CDR3 is TGTGCCAGCACGCGCACAGATACGCAGTATTTT. This codes for CASTRTDTQYF.

The chain has TRBV7-2 and TRBJ2-1; TRBD2 matches at 8 bases. Germline assignment: CDR1 SGHTA and CDR2 FQGNSA. J gave up 5 bases and V 5 bases, and 11 bases lay outside the gene matches. The CDR3 consists of 16 residues. DNA for the CDR3: TGTGCCAGCAGCCCCCAGCCGGGACTAGTCAACAATGAGCAGTTCTTC. Translation gives CASSPQPGLVNNEQFF.

The chain is built from TRBV5-5 and TRBJ2-5; D not certain. Between the trimmed V and J ends, which lost 2 bases and 1 base, there was a span of 12 bases. CDR3 size: 15 residues. Germline V CDR1 and CDR2: SGHKS, YYEKEE (reference sequence). CDR3 amino acids: CASSFTLALQETQYF. The CDR3 region has the DNA TGTGCCAGCAGCTTCACCCTGGCCCTCCAAGAGACCCAGTACTTC.

The chain has TRBV6-6 and TRBJ1-2, with no clear D. V was pared by 2 bases and J by 2 bases, with 6 bases between. The CDR3 runs 13 residues. Looked up from germline, CDR1 is MNHNY and CDR2 is SVGAGI (reference sequence). CDR3 residues: CASSYDGNYGYTF. The CDR3 DNA reads TGTGCCAGCAGTTACGACGGCAACTATGGCTACACCTTC.